A single sample is the source of the 19 T cell receptor beta chains below, sequenced in a study of blood T cell repertoires in COVID-19. The assay was immunoSEQ multiplex PCR, and TCRdb's table has in-frame clones only and misses some. Here the sample spans around 340,000 clones, approximately 82% being singletons. The specimen was peripheral blood. Receptors originate from a man between 25 and 39 years old with active or convalescent COVID-19.

The rearrangement links TRBV5-5 to TRBJ1-2; TRBD1 aligns across 7 bases. V lost 4 bases and J lost 2; bases outside the gene matches: 2. This CDR3 has 13 residues. Germline V gene data show CDR1 as SGHKS and CDR2 as YYEKEE (reference sequence). CDR3 loop: CASSPGQNYGYTF. CDR3 DNA: TGTGCCAGCAGCCCGGGACAGAACTATGGCTACACCTTC.

This clone is a singleton in its sample. The chain couples TRBV4-1 to TRBJ2-2; maybe TRBD2 (6 bases). The CDR3 has 17 residues. V was clipped by 0 bases and J by 0 bases, with 11 bases between them. Germline values: CDR1 MGHRA, CDR2 YSYEKL. CDR3 DNA sequence: TGCGCCAGCAGCCAAGATCCTACGGGGGCGAACACCGGGGAGCTGTTTTTT. Translated, it gives CASSQDPTGANTGELFF.

V usage is TRBV7-8 and J usage is TRBJ2-7; 12 bases line up with TRBD2. The ends lost 5 bases at V and 4 bases at J; junction bases unmatched: 3. Germline values: CDR1 SGHVS, CDR2 FQNEAQ. CDR3 length: 14 residues. The CDR3 loop reads CASSHTSGGYEQYF. CDR3 nucleotide sequence: TGTGCCAGCAGCCACACTAGCGGGGGGTACGAGCAGTACTTC.

This clone has more than one count but fewer than ten. This CDR3 is CASSTRLAPYTGELFF. CDR3 nucleotide sequence: TGTGCCAGCAGTACGCGACTAGCCCCATACACCGGGGAGCTGTTTTTT. The rearrangement links TRBV6-2 or TRBV6-3 to TRBJ2-2; TRBD2 aligns across 7 bases. Germline CDR1 reads MNHEY; CDR2 reads SVGEGT. The V segment lost 5 bases and the J segment 3 bases; nucleotides outside the gene matches: 9. The CDR3 is 16 residues long.

The genes are TRBV4-2 and TRBJ1-1; maybe TRBD1 (6 bases). The germline V gene encodes CDR1 LGHNA and CDR2 YNFKEQ. This CDR3 is 14 amino acids long. Trimming cost V 1 base and J 0 bases, with 6 bases left between them. The CDR3 region is CASSQGTVNTEAFF. The CDR3 bases are TGTGCCAGCAGCCAAGGGACAGTGAACACTGAAGCTTTCTTT.

This chain uses TRBV27 with TRBJ1-1; D call uncertain. Trimming stripped 5 bases from V and 0 bases from J, with 13 bases between. This CDR3 is 15 amino acids long. From germline, CDR1 is MNHEY and CDR2 SMNVEV (reference sequence). This CDR3 reads CASSTFERVNTEAFF. DNA of the CDR3: TGTGCCAGCAGTACCTTCGAGAGGGTGAACACTGAAGCTTTCTTT.

This sequence joins TRBV12-3 or TRBV12-4 and TRBJ1-6; D might be TRBD1 (5 bases). Trimming pared 3 bases from V and 10 bases from J, leaving 10 bases between. This CDR3 region has 13 residues. CDR3 sequence: CASSFGGDSPLHF. DNA of the CDR3: TGTGCCAGCAGTTTTGGCGGGGACTCACCCCTCCACTTT.

This chain links TRBV5-1 with TRBJ2-7; possible D gene TRBD1, 5 bases. The CDR3 has 15 residues. V lost 2 bases and J 0 bases, leaving 12 bases between the germline ends. Looked up from germline, CDR1 is SGHRS and CDR2 is YFSETQ. CDR3 in DNA: TGCGCCAGCAGCTTTAGGGGCAACCCCTCCTACGAGCAGTACTTC. As protein: CASSFRGNPSYEQYF.

This sequence joins TRBV9 and TRBJ2-7; the match to TRBD2 covers 8 bases. From germline, CDR1 is SGDLS and CDR2 YYNGEE. J was trimmed by 3 bases and V by 0 bases; bases with no gene match: 2. This CDR3 has 14 residues. The CDR3 sequence: CASSVGGLDYEQYF. CDR3 coding DNA: TGTGCCAGCAGCGTAGGGGGACTAGACTACGAGCAGTACTTC.

The genes are TRBV5-4 and TRBJ2-7; the D is unclear. Germline V lookup: CDR1 SGHNT, CDR2 YYREEE (reference sequence). The CDR3 runs to 12 residues. The CDR3 reads CSNGGASYEQYF. The CDR3 coding sequence is TGTTCCAACGGCGGAGCCTCCTACGAGCAGTACTTC. Full variable domain (rest looked up from reference TRBV5-4 and TRBJ2-7): ETGVTQSPTHLIKTRGQQVTLRCSSQSGHNTVSWYQQALGQGPQFIFQYYREEENGRGNFPPRFSGLQFPNYSSELNVNALELDDSALYLCSNGGASYEQYFGPGTRLTVT.

The rearrangement joins TRBV19 to TRBJ1-4; the D is unclear. The CDR3 is made up of 13 amino acids. Germline lookup yields CDR1 LNHDA and CDR2 SQIVND (reference sequence). V gave up 10 bases and J gave up 7 bases, with 16 bases separating them. CDR3 amino acids: CATTGAGIEKLFF. CDR3 nucleotides: TGTGCCACCACGGGAGCGGGCATTGAAAAACTGTTTTTT.

This clone occurred once. This chain uses TRBV2 with TRBJ1-2, with D tentatively TRBD1 (5 bases). The V gene's germline CDR1 is SNHLY and CDR2 FYNNEI. This CDR3 contains 13 residues. The V end was cut by 6 bases, the J end by 5 bases, with 13 bases between. CDR3 region: CASRPGVRYGYTF. The CDR3 coding sequence is TGTGCCAGCAGGCCGGGGGTACGATATGGCTACACCTTC.

V gene TRBV11-3 combines with J gene TRBJ2-3; 9 bases align to TRBD1. The V gene end was trimmed by 1 base and the J gene end by 4 bases; junction bases not matched to a gene: 6. The germline V gene encodes CDR1 SGHNT and CDR2 YENEEA. This CDR3 has 16 amino acids. The CDR3 spells CASSLAGDRAPDTQYF. The CDR3 nucleotides read TGTGCCAGCAGCTTAGCTGGGGACAGGGCCCCAGATACGCAGTATTTT.

Only a few counts were recorded for this clone. The V gene is TRBV5-1, the J gene TRBJ1-1, with 7 positions matching TRBD1. The length of the CDR3 is 16 residues. Germline trimming cut 5 bases from V and 0 bases from J; bases unmatched to any gene: 10. The V gene's germline CDR1 is SGHRS and CDR2 YFSETQ. The CDR3 here is CASSPGQETLNTEAFF. The CDR3 DNA reads as TGCGCCAGCAGTCCCGGACAGGAGACTCTGAACACTGAAGCTTTCTTT. The full variable domain, its missing parts supplied by reference TRBV5-1 and TRBJ1-1, is KAGVTQTPRYLIKTRGQQVTLSCSPISGHRSVSWYQQTPGQGLQFLFEYFSETQRNKGNFPGRFSGRQFSNSRSEMNVSTLELGDSALYLCASSPGQETLNTEAFFGQGTRLTVV.

This sequence joins TRBV9 and TRBJ1-3; 9 nucleotides align to TRBD1. This CDR3 is built from 16 residues. Germline V CDR1 and CDR2: SGDLS, YYNGEE. Unmatched junction bases numbered 5, after V lost 2 bases and J lost 2 bases. For the CDR3, the DNA is TGTGCCAGCAGCGTCACAGGGGGCCGGACTGGAAACACCATATATTTT. It encodes CASSVTGGRTGNTIYF.

The V and J genes are TRBV7-3 and TRBJ2-3; 7 nucleotides match TRBD2. The ends lost 1 base at V and 2 bases at J; junction bases unmatched: 9. Per germline, CDR1 SGHTA and CDR2 FQGTGA. This CDR3 comprises 17 residues. In nucleotides, the CDR3 is TGTGCCAGCAGCTTAAAAGGCGGAGCGGGGTTCACAGATACGCAGTATTTT. Translated, it gives CASSLKGGAGFTDTQYF.

The table lists this clone with a few counts. V gene TRBV7-3 combines with J gene TRBJ2-2; possibly TRBD1 for D (6 bases). The germline V gene has CDR1 SGHTA and CDR2 FQGTGA. Trimming took off 5 bases at V and 7 bases at J, with 17 bases between the two ends. The CDR3 is 15 residues long. CDR3 sequence: CASSPDAGQFGELFF. The CDR3 DNA reads TGTGCCAGCAGCCCCGACGCCGGACAGTTCGGGGAGCTGTTTTTT.

The rearrangement uses TRBV27 and TRBJ2-7; 7 bases agree with TRBD2. From germline, CDR1 is MNHEY and CDR2 SMNVEV (reference sequence). The CDR3 covers 15 residues. Trimming cost V 10 bases and J 2 bases; bases outside gene matches: 14. This CDR3 is CATSPRSGGPYEQYF. CDR3 bases: TGTGCCACCAGCCCCCGGTCGGGAGGTCCCTACGAGCAGTACTTC.

Only one count was recorded for this clone. The rearrangement joins TRBV9 to TRBJ2-2; TRBD2 agrees at 9 bases. From germline, CDR1 is SGDLS and CDR2 YYNGEE. This CDR3 has 16 residues. V shed 0 bases, J shed 7 bases, and the junction held 7 bases outside the gene matches. In DNA form, the CDR3 reads TGTGCCAGCAGCGTAGATGGCGGGAGGGCCTTCGGGGAGCTGTTTTTT. Translating it yields CASSVDGGRAFGELFF.